One sample yielded the 9 T cell receptor beta chains listed below, sequenced in a study of a mutant IDH1 vaccine in newly diagnosed glioma. No antigen has been identified for these receptors. Generated by immunoSEQ multiplex PCR, the TCRdb table keeps only in-frame clones and is missing some. This table holds tens of thousands of clones, 65% to 85% found once. Time point described: week 23, last vaccination. The vaccine gave 300 ug of a 20-mer mutant IDH1 peptide subcutaneously per dose. The sample in question was PBMCs, obtained from a glioma patient whose treatment included an IDH1 peptide vaccine. The receptors were gathered from a woman younger than 35 with glioma.

This clone was counted only a few times. The chain uses TRBV5-6 and TRBJ1-5, with D unclear. Germline CDR1 is SGHDT and CDR2 is YYEEEE. Deletions cut 1 base from V and 0 bases from J, with 8 bases between. This CDR3 is 15 amino acids long. CDR3 coding DNA: TGTGCCAGCAGCTTGTGGGGTAATAGCAATCAGCCCCAGCATTTT. This encodes CASSLWGNSNQPQHF.

The gene calls are TRBV5-5 and TRBJ1-1, with a weak D call TRBD1 (6 bases). CDR3 length: 14 residues. Trimming cost V 0 bases and J 5 bases, with 11 bases left between them. From germline, CDR1 is SGHKS and CDR2 YYEKEE (reference sequence). The CDR3 protein is CASSLAGGLTEAFF. The DNA of the CDR3 is TGTGCCAGCAGCTTGGCCGGGGGCTTGACTGAAGCTTTCTTT.

The chain couples TRBV7-9 to TRBJ2-1; 7 bases are a match to TRBD2. V was pared by 5 bases and J by 4 bases, with 8 bases of the junction left unmatched. From germline, CDR1 is SEHNR and CDR2 FQNEAQ (reference sequence). This CDR3 contains 15 residues. Here the CDR3 reads CASSNSGEGYNEQFF. The CDR3, as DNA: TGTGCCAGCAGCAACAGCGGGGAAGGGTACAATGAGCAGTTCTTC.

The rearrangement uses TRBV7-9 and TRBJ2-2; maybe TRBD2 (5 bases). This CDR3 comprises 13 residues. Germline-derived CDR1 and CDR2 are SEHNR and FQNEAQ (reference sequence). The ends were cut back, 6 bases at V and 3 bases at J, with 8 bases in the middle. The CDR3 is CASRIGDTGELFF. The CDR3 DNA reads as TGTGCCAGCAGGATCGGGGACACCGGGGAGCTGTTTTTT.

About this clone: Relative to the germline gene, one junction end is altered; a read error may explain this. The chain recombines TRBV5-6 with TRBJ2-7; the D is unclear. The CDR3 loop spans 13 amino acids. Germline V CDR1 and CDR2: SGHDT, YYEEEE. The CDR3 nucleotides are TGTGTCAGCGAGAGTGGAAACTCCTACGAGCAGTACTTC. It translates to CVSESGNSYEQYF.

This sequence joins TRBV2 and TRBJ2-7; TRBD2 is a possible D gene (5 bases). Per the germline V gene, CDR1 is SNHLY and CDR2 is FYNNEI. Trimming stripped 6 bases from V and 3 bases from J, with 9 bases between. The CDR3 consists of 12 residues. The CDR3 spells CASRRESYEQYF. CDR3 nucleotide sequence: TGTGCCAGCAGGAGGGAGAGCTACGAGCAGTACTTC.

This sequence joins TRBV30 and TRBJ2-5; 8 bases match TRBD1. The germline gives CDR1 GTSNPN, CDR2 SVGIG (reference sequence). J lost 5 bases, V lost 2 bases, and 19 bases had no gene match. CDR3 length: 18 residues. The CDR3: CAWSPRGGTGKFKETQYF. The CDR3 nucleotides read TGTGCCTGGAGTCCCCGAGGAGGGACAGGAAAATTCAAGGAGACCCAGTACTTC.

The sample holds one count of this clone. The chain links TRBV19 to TRBJ2-7; D remains unclear. V lost 4 bases, J lost 5 bases, and 21 bases lay in between. Germline CDR1 is LNHDA and CDR2 is SQIVND (reference sequence). CDR3 size: 16 residues. CDR3 loop: CASSTAAGKTFHEQYF. The CDR3 bases are TGTGCCAGTAGTACCGCGGCAGGCAAAACCTTCCACGAGCAGTACTTC.

The rearrangement uses TRBV7-2 and TRBJ2-7; tentative D call: TRBD1 (6 bases). The CDR3 contains 14 residues. From germline, CDR1 is SGHTA and CDR2 FQGNSA. With 5 bases removed from V and 1 base from J, the gap between germline ends came to 12 bases. The chain's CDR3 is CASSPQGGSYEQYF. CDR3 bases: TGTGCCAGCAGCCCCCAAGGGGGATCCTACGAGCAGTACTTC.